This T cell receptor beta chain was identified during a study of T cells in localized non-small cell lung cancer. This table comes from immunoSEQ multiplex PCR, and its TCRdb copy is limited to in-frame clones, with some not included. The table records about 19,000 clones, 65% to 90% of them present only once. For this clone: Its antigen is as yet unknown.

Study-wide findings and caveats: As only one tumor region underwent sequencing, heterogeneity remains possible.

CDR3 length equals 16 residues. The source is a man aged 40-75 years with stage I lung adenocarcinoma. The J gene is TRBJ2-7, the V gene TRBV21-1; whether TRBD1, the table's D call, matches the DNA was not checked. TRBV21-1 is a pseudogene. The sequencing used peripheral blood, collected before any cancer treatment. CDR3 in amino acids: CASSFWYTGASYEQYF. For the CDR3, the DNA is TGTGCCAGCAGCTTCTGGTACACAGGGGCCTCCTACGAGCAGTACTTC.